The 5 T cell receptor beta chains listed next were all sequenced from one sample in a study of shared clonotypes between healthy human individuals. Method: immunoSEQ multiplex PCR; TCRdb's copy keeps in-frame clones and lacks some. The data show 730,000 or so clones, approximately 75% seen once. Sequences were obtained from memory CD4+ T cells sorted from blood. Subset noted: CD45RA-negative fraction. The origin of the receptors is a woman aged 25 to 45 in good health.

This clone occurred a few times. This sequence joins TRBV10-2 and TRBJ2-5; no clear D gene. The CDR3 is made up of 12 amino acids. Germline values: CDR1 WSHSY, CDR2 SAAADI. Deletions cut 5 bases from V and 5 bases from J, with 9 bases between. This chain's CDR3 is CASSPSGETQYF. The CDR3 DNA sequence: TGCGCCAGCAGTCCCAGTGGGGAGACCCAGTACTTC.

This chain joins TRBV5-1 and TRBJ1-1, with TRBD1 matching over 8 bases. CDR3 length: 14 amino acids. J lost 7 bases, V lost 4 bases, and 9 bases had no gene match. From germline, CDR1 is SGHRS and CDR2 YFSETQ. The CDR3 DNA follows: TGCGCCAGCAGCCCCGGACAGGGCCTAGGTGAAGCTTTCTTT. It translates to CASSPGQGLGEAFF.

The chain joins TRBV2 to TRBJ2-3; possibly TRBD1 for D (6 bases). V was cut by 5 bases and J by 2 bases, with 14 bases left in between. The CDR3 consists of 15 residues. The germline V gene encodes CDR1 SNHLY and CDR2 FYNNEI. DNA of the CDR3: TGTGCCAGCAGTCTACAGGGTCCATCCACAGATACGCAGTATTTT. Protein: CASSLQGPSTDTQYF.

This chain joins TRBV9 and TRBJ2-7, with D perhaps TRBD2 (6 bases). Trimming removed 7 bases from V and 6 bases from J, with 14 bases in between. Germline CDR1 is SGDLS and CDR2 is YYNGEE. This CDR3 has 12 residues. The CDR3: CASGDLPGEQYF. The DNA of the CDR3 is TGTGCCAGCGGGGACTTACCAGGCGAGCAGTACTTC.

This sequence joins TRBV30 and TRBJ2-7; either TRBD1 or TRBD2 may supply D (6 bases each). This CDR3 has 13 amino acids. Germline CDR1 reads GTSNPN; CDR2 reads SVGIG (reference sequence). Deletions cut 0 bases from V and 3 bases from J, with 9 bases between. CDR3 sequence reads: CAWSVGGVYEQYF. In DNA, the CDR3 is TGTGCCTGGAGTGTGGGGGGCGTCTACGAGCAGTACTTC.